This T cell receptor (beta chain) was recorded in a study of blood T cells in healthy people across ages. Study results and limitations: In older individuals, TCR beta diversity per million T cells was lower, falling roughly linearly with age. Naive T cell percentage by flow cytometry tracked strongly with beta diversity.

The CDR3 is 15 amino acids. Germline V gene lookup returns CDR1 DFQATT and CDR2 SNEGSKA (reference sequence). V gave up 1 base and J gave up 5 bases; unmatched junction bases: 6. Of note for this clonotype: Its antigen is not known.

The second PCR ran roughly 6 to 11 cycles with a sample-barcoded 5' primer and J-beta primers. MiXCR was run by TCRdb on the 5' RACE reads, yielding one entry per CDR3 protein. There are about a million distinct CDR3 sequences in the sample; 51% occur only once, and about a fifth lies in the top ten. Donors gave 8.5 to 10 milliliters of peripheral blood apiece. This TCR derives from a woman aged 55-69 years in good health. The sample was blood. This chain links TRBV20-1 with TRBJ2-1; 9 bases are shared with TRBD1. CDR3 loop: CSARGPGQGNNEQFF. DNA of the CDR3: TGCAGTGCTAGAGGTCCGGGACAGGGAAACAATGAGCAGTTCTTC.